This T cell receptor beta chain was retrieved from a study of OX40 agonist ivuxolimab in advanced cancers. Overall study context: One hepatocellular carcinoma and two cutaneous melanoma patients partially responded. Study-level findings and limits: Researchers did not establish what antigens the expanded peripheral T cells target. Fewer expanded clones were found on average in CD4+ than in CD8+ T cells.

Generated by immunoSEQ multiplex PCR, the TCRdb table keeps only in-frame clones and is missing some. The table lists tens of thousands of clones, 81% of them singletons. Germline-derived CDR1 and CDR2 are SEHNR and FQNEAQ (reference sequence). The CDR3 covers 15 residues. V was pared by 8 bases and J by 0 bases, with 14 bases between. Comment on this clone: Its antigen is still unknown.

The sample here was CD4+ or CD8+ T cells sorted from blood, taken in a trial of the OX40 agonist ivuxolimab. The source is an adult with an advanced solid tumor such as melanoma, head and neck, liver or kidney cancer. The chain is built from TRBV7-9 and TRBJ1-3, with D tentatively TRBD1 (6 bases). The CDR3 is CASGKTGSSGNTIYF. CDR3 DNA sequence: TGTGCCAGCGGAAAAACAGGGAGCTCTGGAAACACCATATATTTT. The variable domain in full, completed from reference TRBV7-9 and TRBJ1-3, reads DTGVSQNPRHKITKRGQNVTFRCDPISEHNRLYWYRQTLGQGPEFLTYFQNEAQLEKSRLLSDRFSAERPKGSFSTLEIQRTEQGDSAMYLCASGKTGSSGNTIYFGEGSWLTVV.